One and the same sample provided the 23 T cell receptor beta chains below, sequenced in a study of T-cell memory formation after mild COVID-19. One entry per CDR3 protein results from TCRdb running MiXCR on the 5' RACE reads. The sample contains 390,000 or so distinct CDR3 sequences, approximately 15% of which appear only once. Specimen: PBMCs or a T cell subset sorted from them (not recorded which). The source of these receptors is a man in his late teens or twenties who had mild COVID-19 (a few samples of this study predate the infection). Cell type and time point are not known.

This clonotype was observed a handful of times. This chain uses TRBV29-1 with TRBJ2-3; no firm D call. Per the germline V gene, CDR1 is SQVTM and CDR2 is ANQGSEA. The V and J ends lost 8 bases and 6 bases respectively, with 9 bases between them. This CDR3 spans 10 amino acids. As DNA, the CDR3 is TGCAGCCCCTCCCAGGATACGCAGTATTTT. This gives the protein CSPSQDTQYF.

This chain uses TRBV4-3 with TRBJ1-6; D call uncertain. Germline assignment: CDR1 LGHNA and CDR2 YSLEER. This CDR3 spans 17 amino acids. Trimming shortened V by 0 bases and J by 0 bases, and 9 bases separated the two germline ends. The CDR3 sequence: CASSQDRRSSYNSPLHF. The CDR3 DNA sequence: TGCGCCAGCAGCCAAGACCGCCGGAGCTCCTATAATTCACCCCTCCACTTT.

The V and J genes are TRBV20-1 and TRBJ2-5; D remains unclear. The CDR3 runs to 14 residues. V was shortened by 0 bases and J by 1 base, with 9 bases between the two germline ends. CDR1 and CDR2 from the germline V gene are DFQATT and SNEGSKA (reference sequence). The CDR3 DNA sequence: TGCAGTGCTAGAGATGTGAGGCTCCAAGAGACCCAGTACTTC. This translates into CSARDVRLQETQYF.

The chain couples TRBV4-1 to TRBJ2-3; D gene ambiguous. Germline loops: CDR1 MGHRA, CDR2 YSYEKL. The CDR3 runs 16 residues. The ends were cut back, 0 bases at V and 2 bases at J, with 12 bases in the middle. CDR3 region: CASSQECYPSTDTQYF. Written as DNA, the CDR3 is TGCGCCAGCAGCCAAGAGTGCTATCCTTCCACAGATACGCAGTATTTT.

The chain combines TRBV19 with TRBJ2-7, with 10 bases matching TRBD1. The V gene's germline CDR1 is LNHDA and CDR2 SQIVND (reference sequence). V was clipped by 7 bases and J by 5 bases; unmatched bases: 8. The CDR3 contains 14 residues. DNA for the CDR3: TGTGCCAGTACTCTTACCGGGACAGGGGACGAGCAGTACGTC. It encodes CASTLTGTGDEQYV.

This clonotype was observed a few times. The chain joins TRBV15 to TRBJ1-1, with D unresolved. Per germline, CDR1 LNHNV and CDR2 YYDKDF (reference sequence). The germline V and J ends were trimmed by 1 base and 11 bases, with 14 bases remaining between them. This CDR3 region has 13 residues. For the CDR3, the DNA is TGTGCCACCAGCAGAGCGGAAGCGGGATTGGCTTTCTTT. Translated: CATSRAEAGLAFF.

This clonotype has just a few counts. V and J are TRBV10-3 and TRBJ1-1, with 7 bases that match TRBD1. Germline CDR1 reads ENHRY; CDR2 reads SYGVKD. V lost 2 bases to trimming and J lost 5 bases; unmatched junction nucleotides: 5. This CDR3 contains 14 residues. For the CDR3, the DNA is TGTGCCATCAGTGAGCCGGGACAGAGGACTGAAGCTTTCTTT. It yields the protein CAISEPGQRTEAFF.

The V and J genes are TRBV28 and TRBJ1-4, with D unresolved. V was clipped by 6 bases and J by 6 bases, with 11 bases between them. Looked up from germline, CDR1 is MDHEN and CDR2 is SYDVKM. This CDR3 spans 13 amino acids. The CDR3 bases are TGTGCCAGCAGCAGATATCCGGATGAAAAACTGTTTTTT. Protein product: CASSRYPDEKLFF.

This clonotype was seen ten or more times. The rearrangement joins TRBV7-2 to TRBJ2-1, with 12 bases that match TRBD1. The germline V gene encodes CDR1 SGHTA and CDR2 FQGNSA. The CDR3 has 15 amino acids. The V and J ends lost 4 bases and 9 bases, in that order; junction bases with no gene match: 7. Here the CDR3 reads CASSSGQGAIGEQFF. In DNA, the CDR3 is TGTGCCAGCAGCTCGGGACAGGGGGCCATCGGTGAGCAGTTCTTC.

The rearrangement joins TRBV27 to TRBJ2-3, with 9 bases identical to TRBD1. This CDR3 is 16 amino acids long. CDR1 is MNHEY, CDR2 SMNVEV, per germline (reference sequence). V shed 6 bases and J 7 bases; nucleotides not matched to a gene: 14. The CDR3 DNA reads as TGTGCCAGCAGCCCTGAGCCGGGACAGGGATATTATACGCAGTATTTT. Its translation is CASSPEPGQGYYTQYF.

Only a few counts were recorded for this clonotype. The chain employs TRBV12-3 or TRBV12-4 and TRBJ2-1; TRBD1 agrees at 8 bases. CDR3 length equals 14 residues. J lost 6 bases, V lost 6 bases, and 7 bases had no gene match. The CDR3 loop reads CASSSTGDGNEQFF. The CDR3 DNA follows: TGTGCCAGCAGCTCGACAGGGGACGGCAATGAGCAGTTCTTC.

This clonotype was recorded a few times. The V call is TRBV12-3 or TRBV12-4, the J call TRBJ1-2; D call uncertain. The CDR3 covers 15 residues. The V end lost 3 bases, the J end lost 6 bases, and 17 bases lay between the germline ends. CDR3 amino acids: CASSFFLGFLNGYTF. The CDR3 DNA reads TGTGCCAGCAGTTTTTTTCTTGGGTTCCTAAATGGCTACACCTTC.

This clonotype occurred once. The CDR3 loop is CASLWGPQETQYF. The CDR3 DNA sequence: TGTGCCAGCTTGTGGGGTCCCCAAGAGACCCAGTACTTC. The chain uses TRBV18 and TRBJ2-5; D gene ambiguous. Germline V lookup: CDR1 KGHSH, CDR2 LQKENI. Trimming stripped 7 bases from V and 1 base from J, with 10 bases between. This CDR3 spans 13 amino acids.

This clonotype appeared a few times. The chain has TRBV6-5 and TRBJ1-1, with D tentatively TRBD1 (5 bases). The germline CDR1 and CDR2 sequences are MNHEY and SVGAGI. The V end lost 5 bases, the J end lost 1 base, and 14 bases lay between the germline ends. CDR3 length: 15 residues. The DNA of the CDR3 is TGTGCCAGCAGTACCGGGGCAGGAGCGAACACTGAAGCTTTCTTT. It yields the protein CASSTGAGANTEAFF.

V gene TRBV6-5 combines with J gene TRBJ2-3; TRBD2 matches at 10 bases. J gave up 4 bases and V 6 bases, and 4 bases lay outside the gene matches. From germline, CDR1 is MNHEY and CDR2 SVGAGI. This CDR3 has 14 residues. For the CDR3, the DNA is TGTGCCAGCAGGAGGAGCGGGGGGGCAGATACGCAGTATTTT. This encodes CASRRSGGADTQYF.

The V gene is TRBV20-1, the J gene TRBJ1-5, with 7 bases identical to TRBD1. CDR1 DFQATT and CDR2 SNEGSKA come from the germline V gene (reference sequence). The CDR3 is 12 amino acids. The CDR3 coding sequence is TGCAGCTTCGGGACAGAGAATCAGCCCCAGCATTTT. Its protein product is CSFGTENQPQHF.

The chain uses TRBV5-1 and TRBJ2-7, with 7 positions matching TRBD1. The CDR3 has 15 residues. Germline V gene lookup returns CDR1 SGHRS and CDR2 YFSETQ. The V gene end was trimmed by 1 base and the J gene end by 0 bases; junction bases not matched to a gene: 4. The CDR3 spells CASSLRTGFSYEQYF. The CDR3 nucleotides are TGCGCCAGCAGCTTGCGGACAGGATTCTCCTACGAGCAGTACTTC.

There are a few counts of this clonotype. The chain couples TRBV6-5 to TRBJ1-3; the D is unclear. The V end was cut by 0 bases, the J end by 0 bases, with 6 bases between. Germline values: CDR1 MNHEY, CDR2 SVGAGI. The CDR3 loop spans 15 amino acids. The CDR3 DNA reads as TGTGCCAGCAGTTACTCTCCAGACTCTGGAAACACCATATATTTT. Protein product: CASSYSPDSGNTIYF.

The sample holds a few counts of this clonotype. The rearrangement joins TRBV3-1 to TRBJ1-1; no clear D. The CDR3 has 15 residues. The germline V gene encodes CDR1 LGHDT and CDR2 YNNKEL (reference sequence). V lost 1 base to trimming and J lost 1 base, with 10 bases between them. The CDR3, as DNA: TGTGCCAGCAGCCAAGTGAGGGTCCCGAACACTGAAGCTTTCTTT. Translating it yields CASSQVRVPNTEAFF.

The chain joins TRBV29-1 to TRBJ1-5, with D uncertain. V gave up 4 bases and J gave up 0 bases, with 7 bases separating them. The CDR3 consists of 13 residues. CDR1 and CDR2 from the germline V gene are SQVTM and ANQGSEA. The CDR3 sequence is CSVVEYSNQPQHF. The CDR3 DNA sequence: TGCAGCGTTGTTGAATATAGCAATCAGCCCCAGCATTTT.

In its sample, this clonotype was seen many times. This rearrangement joins TRBV25-1 to TRBJ2-7, with a possible D match to TRBD2 (6 bases). The ends were cut back, 2 bases at V and 0 bases at J, with 8 bases in the middle. The CDR3 covers 14 residues. The germline CDR1 and CDR2 sequences are MGHDK and SYGVNS. The CDR3 DNA reads TGTGCCAGCAGTGAAGGGGGGTTCTCCTACGAGCAGTACTTC. It codes for CASSEGGFSYEQYF.

There are a few counts of this clonotype. This chain links TRBV6-2 or TRBV6-3 with TRBJ2-4, with D perhaps given as TRBD1 or TRBD2 (6 bases each). V gave up 7 bases and J gave up 3 bases, with 13 bases separating them. Germline CDR1 and CDR2: MNHEY and SVGEGT. This CDR3 contains 14 residues. The CDR3 region has the DNA TGTGCCAGCAAGGAGGGGGGCGACAAAAACATTCAGTACTTC. This encodes CASKEGGDKNIQYF.

This clonotype was recorded once. The chain couples TRBV7-9 to TRBJ1-3, with TRBD1 as a possible D gene (5 bases). V lost 6 bases and J lost 0, with 18 bases in between. Per the germline V gene, CDR1 is SEHNR and CDR2 is FQNEAQ (reference sequence). CDR3 length: 17 residues. CDR3 loop: CASRQGPLAPSGNTIYF. The CDR3 DNA is TGTGCCAGCAGGCAGGGTCCTTTGGCGCCCTCTGGAAACACCATATATTTT.